A selection of T cell receptor beta chains follows, all from one sample in a study of blood T cells in healthy people across ages. TCRdb reprocessed the 5' RACE reads with MiXCR, giving one entry per CDR3 protein. Seen here are about 1.6 million distinct CDR3 sequences, around 36% observed once, and the top ten hold about 11%. The sample taken for sequencing was blood. The receptors were sampled from a woman aged 25 to 39 in good health. The CDR3 runs from the conserved cysteine through the conserved F or W. A D gene is named only where the DNA matches it firmly. Rows give clone size only sometimes, using once, few, many, or a class for an expanded clone.

clone size	V gene	J gene	D gene	CDR3 protein	CDR3 DNA
few	TRBV3-1	TRBJ2-5	-	CASSQDTTETQYF	TGTGCCAGCAGCCAAGATACGACGGAGACCCAGTACTTC
-	TRBV28	TRBJ2-7	TRBD2	CASSLWAGGRYEQYF	TGTGCCAGCAGTTTATGGGCGGGAGGTCGGTACGAGCAGTACTTC
few	TRBV7-2	TRBJ2-5	-	CASSSEPGGIGETQYF	TGTGCCAGCAGCTCTGAACCAGGTGGGATTGGAGAGACCCAGTACTTC
few	TRBV9	TRBJ2-7	-	CASSVVEASEQYF	TGTGCCAGCAGCGTAGTTGAAGCGAGCGAGCAGTACTTC
-	TRBV28	TRBJ1-2	TRBD1	CASTYSTGVNYGYTF	TGTGCCAGCACCTACTCGACAGGGGTTAACTATGGCTACACCTTC
-	TRBV20-1	TRBJ2-1	-	CRARGLANEQFF	TGCAGGGCTCGGGGGCTAGCGAATGAGCAGTTCTTC
once	TRBV3-1	TRBJ2-3	TRBD2	CASSQDQASGARYF	TGTGCCAGCAGCCAAGATCAGGCTAGCGGGGCGCGGTATTTT
-	TRBV4-2	TRBJ1-1	-	CASTQEAGRDTEAFF	TGTGCCAGCACCCAAGAGGCAGGGCGGGACACTGAAGCTTTCTTT
-	TRBV25-1	TRBJ1-6	-	CASTIVVQVVTYNSPLHF	TGTGCCAGCACTATCGTGGTACAGGTAGTCACCTATAATTCACCCCTCCACTTT
-	TRBV20-1	TRBJ1-6	TRBD1	CSARDPTLDRGSLSNSPLHF	TGCAGTGCTAGAGATCCGACACTAGACAGGGGAAGTCTATCGAATTCACCCCTCCACTTT
few	TRBV29-1	TRBJ2-1	-	CSVRPDDYNERFF	TGCAGCGTTCGTCCCGACGACTACAATGAGCGGTTCTTC
-	TRBV7-2	TRBJ1-2	TRBD1	CASSFKAGGFGYTF	TGTGCCAGCAGCTTCAAGGCAGGGGGCTTTGGCTACACCTTC
-	TRBV20-1	TRBJ2-3	TRBD2	CSAKIPGLGINTQYF	TGCAGTGCTAAAATTCCGGGACTAGGCATAAATACGCAGTATTTT
many	TRBV11-2	TRBJ2-1	TRBD1	CASSSTGGNEQFF	TGTGCCAGCAGCTCGACAGGGGGCAATGAGCAGTTCTTC
-	TRBV28	TRBJ2-1	-	CASNGGTYNEQFF	TGTGCCAGCAACGGTGGGACCTACAATGAGCAGTTCTTC
-	TRBV20-1	TRBJ2-2	TRBD1	CSAHIRQGANTGELFF	TGCAGTGCCCACATCAGACAGGGGGCGAACACCGGGGAGCTGTTTTTT
few	TRBV12-3/TRBV12-4	TRBJ2-7	-	CASSLARGNHEQYF	TGTGCCAGCAGTTTAGCCAGGGGTAACCACGAGCAGTACTTC
-	TRBV18	TRBJ2-5	-	CASSPLGTTKETQYF	TGTGCCAGCTCACCACTGGGGACGACGAAGGAGACCCAGTACTTC
-	TRBV30	TRBJ1-1	-	CAWRTDTEAFF	TGTGCCTGGAGGACAGACACTGAAGCTTTCTTT
-	TRBV6-1	TRBJ1-1	-	CASSERVTLTEAFF	TGTGCCAGCAGTGAGAGGGTTACGTTGACTGAAGCTTTCTTT
-	TRBV18	TRBJ1-6	TRBD1	CASSPQRKGQGSPLHF	TGTGCCAGCTCACCTCAACGAAAGGGACAGGGTTCGCCCCTCCACTTT
-	TRBV20-1	TRBJ2-3	TRBD2	CSASLGLAGGTDTQYF	TGCAGTGCCTCACTCGGACTAGCGGGAGGAACAGATACGCAGTATTTT
few	TRBV20-1	TRBJ1-2	-	CSATGSYGYTF	TGCAGTGCTACGGGATCCTATGGCTACACCTTC
many	TRBV7-6	TRBJ2-5	TRBD2	CASSPHGGGGSQETQYF	TGTGCCAGCAGCCCTCACGGGGGCGGGGGGTCTCAAGAGACCCAGTACTTC